This TCR beta chain emerged from a study of blood T cell repertoires in COVID-19. About the study: COVID-19 samples collected from the United States, Italy and Spain covered acute and convalescent phases.

Trimming removed 4 bases from V and 2 bases from J; junction bases left unmatched: 5. Germline V gene lookup returns CDR1 MGHRA and CDR2 YSYEKL. This CDR3 has 15 amino acids. The assay was immunoSEQ multiplex PCR, and TCRdb's table has in-frame clones only and misses some. This table has roughly 46,000 clones, about nine tenths appearing once. This rearrangement joins TRBV4-1 to TRBJ2-7; TRBD1 matches at 10 bases. The sequenced sample consisted of peripheral blood. The receptor comes from a human donor in a cohort sampled during active COVID-19. CDR3 coding DNA: TGCGCCAGCAGCCGAACGACAGGGGGCACCTACGAGCAGTACTTC. Its translation is CASSRTTGGTYEQYF.